Below, 6 T cell receptor beta chains from the same sample are listed, as sequenced in a study of T cell repertoires in cytomegalovirus infection. TCRdb re-analysed the reads in MiXCR, keeping a single row per CDR3 protein. The sample yields about 680,000 distinct CDR3 sequences, around 24% seen once. Input material: CD8+ T cells from PBMCs. The receptor set was obtained from a human donor in good health (CMV status not recorded). Some clones in this sample may be carry-over from other donors' samples.

This clonotype was detected only a few times. The chain links TRBV2 to TRBJ1-2, with 7 bases identical to TRBD1. V was clipped by 6 bases and J by 5 bases; unmatched bases: 9. The CDR3 contains 14 residues. CDR1 and CDR2 (germline): SNHLY, FYNNEI. The CDR3 DNA reads TGTGCCAGCAGAGACGCAGGGGGAACATATGGCTACACCTTC. It translates to CASRDAGGTYGYTF.

This chain uses TRBV7-3 with TRBJ2-1, with TRBD2 matching 7 bases. V lost 4 bases, J lost 5 bases, and 11 bases stayed unmatched. The germline V gene encodes CDR1 SGHTA and CDR2 FQGTGA. The CDR3 sequence is 16 residues long. The CDR3 loop reads CASSSLATGLDNEQFF. DNA for the CDR3: TGTGCCAGCAGCTCACTGGCGACTGGACTAGACAATGAGCAGTTCTTC.

The rearrangement uses TRBV20-1 and TRBJ1-4; D uncertain. In germline, CDR1 is DFQATT, CDR2 SNEGSKA (reference sequence). The CDR3 is made up of 14 amino acids. Between the trimmed V and J ends, which lost 5 bases and 2 bases, there was a span of 12 bases. The CDR3 DNA reads TGCAGTGCTGATGGATTGGACACTAATGAAAAACTGTTTTTT. This gives the protein CSADGLDTNEKLFF.

The gene calls are TRBV6-2 or TRBV6-3 and TRBJ2-7; perhaps TRBD1 as D (5 bases). V was shortened by 5 bases and J by 4 bases, with 9 bases between the two germline ends. This CDR3 contains 12 residues. CDR1 is MNHEY, CDR2 SVGEGT, per germline. The CDR3 spells CASSKTAYEQYV. CDR3 in DNA: TGTGCCAGCAGTAAGACAGCATACGAGCAGTACGTC.

The chain has TRBV29-1 and TRBJ2-2; D may be TRBD2 (5 bases). Trimming removed 4 bases at V and 7 bases at J, with 7 bases between. The V gene's germline CDR1 is SQVTM and CDR2 ANQGSEA. The CDR3 spans 11 residues. CDR3 sequence reads: CSVGENGELFF. The DNA for the CDR3 is TGCAGCGTTGGGGAGAACGGGGAGCTGTTTTTT.

Points on this clonotype: The CDR3 ends on some other residue instead of the conserved phenylalanine or tryptophan, so this is likely a read error. This chain connects TRBV7-3 to TRBJ1-2, with 8 bases lining up with TRBD1. CDR1 SGHTA and CDR2 FQGTGA come from the germline V gene. This CDR3 spans 18 amino acids. V was pared by 5 bases and J by 4 bases, with 18 bases of the junction left unmatched. The CDR3 DNA follows: TGTGCCAGCAGCCCCAAGGACAGGGTGCACCTACTTTTCTATGGCTACACCGTC. Its translation: CASSPKDRVHLLFYGYTV.